The rows below give T cell receptor beta chains drawn from one sample of a study of OX40 agonist ivuxolimab in advanced cancers. Here immunoSEQ multiplex PCR was the method, and the copy in TCRdb shows in-frame clones only, minus some. In the table there are 130,000 or so clones, approximately 94% of which are singletons. Sequenced here: CD4+ or CD8+ T cells sorted from blood, sampled in a trial of the OX40 agonist ivuxolimab. These receptors came from an adult with an advanced solid tumor such as melanoma, head and neck, liver or kidney cancer. CDR3s include the opening cysteine and the closing phenylalanine or tryptophan. D genes are given only for firm matches. Clone size is not always given. Where it is, it says once, few, many or a class for expanded clones.

NA	TRBJ1-1	TRBV13	NA	CASSSRGASIEAFF	TGTGCCAGCAGCTCCAGGGGCGCGAGTATTGAAGCTTTCTTT
TRBD1	TRBJ1-2	TRBV7-2	NA	CASSLAPDRVVGYTF	TGTGCCAGCAGCTTAGCCCCGGACAGGGTAGTTGGCTACACCTTC
TRBD1	TRBJ1-1	TRBV2	NA	CASSVSGTVGTEAFF	TGTGCCAGCAGTGTTTCCGGGACAGTCGGCACTGAAGCTTTCTTT
TRBD1	TRBJ1-5	TRBV5-1	NA	CASSLAPGQGLLQHF	TGCGCCAGCAGCTTGGCCCCGGGACAGGGTTTGCTCCAGCATTTT
NA	TRBJ2-1	TRBV9	NA	CASSVTVRANTYNEQFF	TGTGCCAGCAGCGTAACCGTGAGGGCCAATACCTACAATGAGCAGTTCTTC
NA	TRBJ2-3	TRBV5-4	NA	CASSLGGSTDTQYF	TGTGCCAGCAGCTTGGGCGGGAGCACAGATACGCAGTATTTT
NA	TRBJ2-3	TRBV2	NA	CASSGWTGLRSDTQYF	TGTGCCAGCAGTGGCTGGACCGGGCTGAGGTCAGATACGCAGTATTTT
NA	TRBJ1-2	TRBV6-6	NA	CASSYFAKGGNYGYTF	TGTGCCAGCAGTTACTTCGCTAAGGGGGGGAACTATGGCTACACCTTC
NA	TRBJ1-2	TRBV6-5	NA	CASSYGRQVSGYTF	TGTGCCAGCAGTTACGGGCGGCAGGTCTCTGGCTACACCTTC
NA	TRBJ2-5	TRBV6-5	NA	CASSLYSGTQYF	TGTGCCAGCAGTCTCTATAGCGGGACCCAGTACTTC
NA	TRBJ1-2	TRBV6-5	NA	CASSYSQGTGYTF	TGTGCCAGCAGTTACTCCCAGGGAACCGGCTACACCTTC
NA	TRBJ1-2	TRBV6-4	NA	CASSDSGAPYYGYTF	TGTGCCAGCAGTGACTCAGGGGCTCCGTACTATGGCTACACCTTC
TRBD1	TRBJ1-2	TRBV4-3	NA	CASSQVDRGMDGYTF	TGCGCCAGCAGCCAAGTCGACAGGGGTATGGATGGCTACACCTTC
NA	TRBJ1-2	TRBV29-1	NA	CSVGLGGYGYTF	TGCAGCGTCGGGCTTGGGGGCTATGGCTACACCTTC
NA	TRBJ1-2	TRBV5-4	NA	CASSLHRERGYTF	TGTGCCAGCAGCTTACACAGGGAACGCGGCTACACCTTC
NA	TRBJ1-2	TRBV6-6	once	CASSRDNYGYTF	TGTGCCAGCAGCCGGGACAACTATGGCTACACCTTC
NA	TRBJ2-7	TRBV6-6	NA	CASSYGSLTYEQYF	TGTGCCAGCAGTTACGGGTCCCTAACCTACGAGCAGTACTTC
NA	TRBJ2-7	TRBV7-2	NA	CASSFDHTSYYEQYF	TGTGCCAGCAGCTTTGACCATACTAGTTACTACGAGCAGTACTTC
TRBD1	TRBJ1-5	TRBV19	NA	CASSMQGGNQPQHF	TGTGCCAGTAGTATGCAGGGGGGCAATCAGCCCCAGCATTTT
TRBD2	TRBJ2-2	TRBV7-2	NA	CASSLFSGSPASTGELFF	TGTGCCAGCAGCTTATTCAGCGGGAGCCCCGCGAGCACCGGGGAGCTGTTTTTT
NA	TRBJ1-1	TRBV10-3	NA	CAISGGAEAFF	TGTGCCATCAGTGGGGGCGCTGAAGCTTTCTTT
NA	TRBJ1-4	TRBV4-3	NA	CASSPDPGGGEKLFF	TGCGCCAGCAGCCCTGACCCCGGCGGCGGTGAAAAACTGTTTTTT
NA	TRBJ1-2	TRBV6-5	NA	CASSYSNRLDGYTF	TGTGCCAGCAGTTACTCGAATAGGTTAGATGGCTACACCTTC
NA	TRBJ2-1	TRBV5-1	NA	CASSLPDSYNEQFF	TGCGCCAGCAGCCTCCCGGACAGTTACAATGAGCAGTTCTTC
NA	TRBJ2-1	TRBV7-7	once	CASSPRGYNEQFF	TGTGCCAGCAGCCCAAGGGGATACAATGAGCAGTTCTTC
NA	TRBJ1-1	TRBV27	NA	CASRRGQYTEAFF	TGTGCCAGCAGACGGGGGCAGTACACTGAAGCTTTCTTT
NA	TRBJ1-6	TRBV7-2	NA	CASMLPGTSTNLSPLHF	TGTGCCAGCATGCTACCGGGGACCTCCACCAACCTTTCACCCCTCCACTTT
TRBD1	TRBJ2-6	TRBV9	once	CASNVIPGQGAPSSGANVLTF	TGTGCCAGCAACGTAATCCCGGGACAGGGGGCCCCCAGCTCTGGGGCCAACGTCCTGACTTTC
TRBD1	TRBJ1-1	TRBV7-9	NA	CASSADRGRTNTEAFF	TGTGCCAGCAGCGCGGACAGGGGGCGGACGAACACTGAAGCTTTCTTT
TRBD1	TRBJ1-2	TRBV7-9	NA	CASSSGWDRNNGYTF	TGTGCCAGCAGCTCAGGTTGGGACAGGAACAACGGCTACACCTTC
TRBD1	TRBJ2-7	TRBV7-9	NA	CASSSPGQGDEQYF	TGTGCCAGCAGCTCCCCCGGACAGGGAGACGAGCAGTACTTC
NA	TRBJ2-2	TRBV7-3	NA	CASSSSRSGYNTGELFF	TGTGCCAGCAGCTCCTCCCGTAGCGGCTATAACACCGGGGAGCTGTTTTTT
TRBD1	TRBJ1-1	TRBV5-1	few	CASSPGTATEAFF	TGCGCCAGCAGCCCGGGGACAGCCACTGAAGCTTTCTTT
NA	TRBJ1-4	TRBV6-5	NA	CASSYSLKLFF	TGTGCCAGCAGTTACAGCTTAAAACTGTTTTTT
NA	TRBJ1-2	TRBV6-5	NA	CASNPVGGRGYGYTF	TGTGCCAGCAACCCGGTAGGAGGCCGTGGCTATGGCTACACCTTC
TRBD2	TRBJ2-5	TRBV5-4	NA	CASSLSTSGSGGETQYF	TGTGCCAGCAGCTTGAGTACTAGCGGGAGTGGAGGGGAGACCCAGTACTTC
NA	TRBJ2-5	TRBV30	once	CAWSVRGVLSQYF	TGTGCCTGGAGTGTGAGGGGGGTTTTGTCCCAGTACTTC